Listed below are T cell receptor beta chains from one sample, sequenced in a study of tumor and adjacent non-tumor tissue in lung cancer. One entry per CDR3 protein results from TCRdb running MiXCR on the multiplex PCR reads. Among some 90,000 distinct CDR3 sequences listed, 61% were seen once. Sequencing used lung tumor tissue. Receptors originate from a man between 65 and 85 years old with non-small cell lung cancer. Both conserved end residues are part of each CDR3. D genes are given only for firm matches. The listing skips clone size in some rows; elsewhere it reads once, few, many or a size class.

D gene: TRBD1
V gene: TRBV12-3/TRBV12-4
J gene: TRBJ2-2
clone size: .
CDR3 protein: CADTSGQGHTGELFF
CDR3 DNA: TGTGCCGACACCTCCGGACAGGGGCACACCGGGGAGCTGTTTTTT

D gene: TRBD2
V gene: TRBV5-1
J gene: TRBJ2-1
clone size: .
CDR3 protein: CATAIAGANNEQFF
CDR3 DNA: TGCGCCACAGCGATAGCGGGGGCCAACAATGAGCAGTTCTTC

D gene: .
V gene: TRBV4-2
J gene: TRBJ2-3
clone size: once
CDR3 protein: CASRHPSLGPGGPGTRYF
CDR3 DNA: TGTGCCAGCCGCCATCCCTCCCTGGGACCTGGGGGCCCTGGTACGCGGTATTTT

D gene: .
V gene: TRBV5-6
J gene: TRBJ2-7
clone size: .
CDR3 protein: CACSLLAEQYF
CDR3 DNA: TGTGCCTGCAGTTTGCTGGCCGAGCAGTACTTC

D gene: TRBD2
V gene: TRBV6-5
J gene: TRBJ2-7
clone size: many
CDR3 protein: CASVSSGGGSLEQYF
CDR3 DNA: TGTGCCAGCGTATCGTCCGGGGGGGGTAGCCTCGAGCAGTACTTC

D gene: .
V gene: TRBV4-1
J gene: TRBJ2-1
clone size: .
CDR3 protein: CASSPVPPVPGDEQFF
CDR3 DNA: TGCGCCAGCAGCCCCGTCCCCCCAGTGCCAGGGGATGAGCAGTTCTTC

D gene: .
V gene: TRBV10-3
J gene: TRBJ2-7
clone size: .
CDR3 protein: CAINSAQASHGQYF
CDR3 DNA: TGTGCCATCAATTCGGCACAGGCATCACACGGGCAGTACTTC

D gene: TRBD2
V gene: TRBV6-5
J gene: TRBJ2-1
clone size: .
CDR3 protein: CARSNSGGGVQFF
CDR3 DNA: TGTGCCCGCAGTAACTCGGGGGGGGGCGTGCAGTTCTTC

D gene: .
V gene: TRBV19
J gene: TRBJ2-2
clone size: .
CDR3 protein: CAKEPRGTHTGELFF
CDR3 DNA: TGTGCCAAGGAACCCCGGGGGACCCACACCGGGGAGCTGTTTTTT

D gene: TRBD1
V gene: TRBV11-2
J gene: TRBJ2-5
clone size: many
CDR3 protein: CASSLDDREETQYF
CDR3 DNA: TGTGCCAGCAGCTTAGATGACAGGGAAGAGACCCAGTACTTC

D gene: TRBD2
V gene: TRBV11-2
J gene: TRBJ2-7
clone size: .
CDR3 protein: CTSSLGAGAYGQYF
CDR3 DNA: TGTACCAGCAGCTTAGGTGCGGGAGCCTACGGGCAGTACTTC

D gene: .
V gene: TRBV30
J gene: TRBJ2-7
clone size: many
CDR3 protein: CACTQGYKQYF
CDR3 DNA: TGTGCCTGCACTCAAGGGTATAAGCAGTACTTC

D gene: .
V gene: TRBV5-6
J gene: TRBJ1-5
clone size: .
CDR3 protein: CASSLGMISNQPQPF
CDR3 DNA: TGTGCCAGCAGCTTGGGTATGATTAGCAATCAGCCCCAGCCTTTT

D gene: TRBD1
V gene: TRBV5-6
J gene: TRBJ1-4
clone size: .
CDR3 protein: CASSLGTGGEEKLFF
CDR3 DNA: TGTGCCAGCAGCCTTGGGACAGGGGGAGAAGAAAAACTGTTTTTT

D gene: .
V gene: TRBV11-2
J gene: TRBJ2-1
clone size: once
CDR3 protein: CARKSGRHNEHFF
CDR3 DNA: TGTGCCAGGAAGAGTGGCCGGCACAATGAGCACTTCTTC

D gene: .
V gene: TRBV6-6
J gene: TRBJ2-7
clone size: .
CDR3 protein: CAISRSGGNYEQYF
CDR3 DNA: TGTGCCATCAGCCGGTCGGGCGGGAACTACGAGCAGTACTTC

D gene: .
V gene: TRBV11-3
J gene: TRBJ1-1
clone size: .
CDR3 protein: CASSRNGTNMSSEAFF
CDR3 DNA: TGTGCCAGCAGCCGCAACGGGACAAATATGAGCAGTGAAGCTTTCTTT

D gene: .
V gene: TRBV12-3/TRBV12-4
J gene: TRBJ2-1
clone size: many
CDR3 protein: CASSTGLSSYNEQFF
CDR3 DNA: TGTGCCAGCAGCACGGGACTCAGCTCCTACAATGAGCAGTTCTTC

D gene: .
V gene: TRBV28
J gene: TRBJ1-5
clone size: .
CDR3 protein: CASGRAGGGPQHF
CDR3 DNA: TGTGCCAGCGGGAGGGCAGGCGGGGGGCCCCAGCATTTT

D gene: TRBD2
V gene: TRBV4-1
J gene: TRBJ2-2
clone size: many
CDR3 protein: CASSQVEAGAFPGELFF
CDR3 DNA: TGCGCCAGCAGCCAAGTCGAGGCGGGAGCATTTCCCGGGGAGCTGTTTTTT

D gene: .
V gene: TRBV7-8
J gene: TRBJ2-2
clone size: many
CDR3 protein: CASSHSWVDTGELFF
CDR3 DNA: TGTGCCAGCAGCCACTCCTGGGTCGACACCGGGGAGCTGTTTTTT

D gene: TRBD1
V gene: TRBV6-6
J gene: TRBJ1-5
clone size: many
CDR3 protein: CASSYKGQSNQPQHF
CDR3 DNA: TGTGCCAGCAGTTACAAGGGACAGAGCAATCAGCCCCAGCATTTT

D gene: .
V gene: TRBV10-3
J gene: TRBJ2-7
clone size: once
CDR3 protein: CAINGNFGLAGDDEQYF
CDR3 DNA: TGTGCCATCAATGGAAATTTTGGGCTAGCAGGGGACGACGAACAGTACTTC

D gene: .
V gene: TRBV4-2
J gene: TRBJ2-7
clone size: many
CDR3 protein: CASSQAPSYEQYF
CDR3 DNA: TGTGCCAGCAGCCAAGCCCCCTCCTACGAGCAGTACTTC

D gene: .
V gene: TRBV12-3/TRBV12-4
J gene: TRBJ1-1
clone size: .
CDR3 protein: CTSSLRQVRTEAFF
CDR3 DNA: TGTACCAGCAGTTTGCGACAGGTCCGTACTGAAGCTTTCTTT

D gene: .
V gene: TRBV29-1
J gene: TRBJ2-7
clone size: .
CDR3 protein: CSIGDGGREQCF
CDR3 DNA: TGCAGCATCGGTGACGGAGGTCGCGAGCAGTGCTTC

D gene: .
V gene: TRBV21-1
J gene: TRBJ1-2
clone size: .
CDR3 protein: CASSPRIGTTF
CDR3 DNA: TGTGCCAGTAGCCCCAGGATAGGGACCACCTTC

D gene: .
V gene: TRBV6-6
J gene: TRBJ2-7
clone size: many
CDR3 protein: CASTQGSYEQYF
CDR3 DNA: TGTGCCAGCACCCAGGGTTCCTACGAGCAGTACTTC

D gene: TRBD2
V gene: TRBV20-1
J gene: TRBJ2-5
clone size: .
CDR3 protein: CSATYGLAGGGETLYF
CDR3 DNA: TGCAGTGCAACCTACGGACTAGCGGGAGGGGGGGAGACCCTGTACTTC

D gene: TRBD1
V gene: TRBV11-2
J gene: TRBJ2-5
clone size: .
CDR3 protein: CASSPTGRIETLYF
CDR3 DNA: TGTGCCAGCAGCCCGACAGGGCGGATCGAGACCCTGTACTTC

D gene: TRBD2
V gene: TRBV11-2
J gene: TRBJ2-2
clone size: .
CDR3 protein: CASSPTGRLAGTGELFF
CDR3 DNA: TGTGCCAGCAGCCCCACAGGGAGACTAGCGGGGACCGGGGAGCTGTTTTTC

D gene: .
V gene: TRBV20-1
J gene: TRBJ2-3
clone size: .
CDR3 protein: CSGFPLSTDKQYF
CDR3 DNA: TGCAGTGGCTTCCCCCTTAGCACAGATAAGCAGTATTTT

D gene: .
V gene: TRBV20-1
J gene: TRBJ1-4
clone size: few
CDR3 protein: CSARDPEVYSRNEKLFF
CDR3 DNA: TGCAGTGCTAGAGATCCGGAGGTTTACAGCAGGAATGAAAAACTGTTTTTT

D gene: .
V gene: TRBV6-2/TRBV6-3
J gene: TRBJ2-7
clone size: many
CDR3 protein: CASSYSGASYEQYF
CDR3 DNA: TGTGCCAGCAGTTACTCTGGAGCTTCCTACGAGCAGTACTTC

D gene: TRBD1
V gene: TRBV6-1
J gene: TRBJ2-7
clone size: .
CDR3 protein: CARSGGQGLREQYF
CDR3 DNA: TGCGCCAGAAGTGGGGGACAGGGTCTTAGGGAGCAGTACTTC

D gene: .
V gene: TRBV7-9
J gene: TRBJ2-3
clone size: .
CDR3 protein: CASSLVLAKDKQYF
CDR3 DNA: TGTGCCAGCAGCTTAGTGCTAGCGAAAGATAAGCAGTATTTT

D gene: TRBD1
V gene: TRBV20-1
J gene: TRBJ2-3
clone size: .
CDR3 protein: CSARRQGTTDTQYF
CDR3 DNA: TGCAGTGCTAGAAGACAGGGAACGACAGATACGCAGTATTTT

D gene: .
V gene: TRBV10-3
J gene: TRBJ2-7
clone size: many
CDR3 protein: CAISDQSYEQYF
CDR3 DNA: TGTGCCATCAGTGATCAGAGCTACGAGCAGTACTTC

D gene: .
V gene: TRBV5-1
J gene: TRBJ2-5
clone size: .
CDR3 protein: CASSTWDDPQETQYF
CDR3 DNA: TGCGCCAGCAGCACCTGGGACGACCCACAAGAGACCCAGTACTTC

D gene: TRBD2
V gene: TRBV19
J gene: TRBJ2-1
clone size: .
CDR3 protein: CASSILLSGGPYNEQFF
CDR3 DNA: TGTGCCAGTAGTATCTTGCTTAGCGGGGGTCCCTACAATGAGCAGTTCTTC

D gene: .
V gene: TRBV4-1
J gene: TRBJ1-5
clone size: many
CDR3 protein: CASSQGAVERNQPQHF
CDR3 DNA: TGCGCCAGCAGCCAGGGCGCAGTTGAGCGCAATCAGCCCCAGCATTTT

D gene: TRBD1
V gene: TRBV20-1
J gene: TRBJ2-1
clone size: few
CDR3 protein: CSAISRTGDSYNEQFF
CDR3 DNA: TGCAGTGCTATATCCCGGACAGGCGATTCCTACAATGAGCAGTTCTTC